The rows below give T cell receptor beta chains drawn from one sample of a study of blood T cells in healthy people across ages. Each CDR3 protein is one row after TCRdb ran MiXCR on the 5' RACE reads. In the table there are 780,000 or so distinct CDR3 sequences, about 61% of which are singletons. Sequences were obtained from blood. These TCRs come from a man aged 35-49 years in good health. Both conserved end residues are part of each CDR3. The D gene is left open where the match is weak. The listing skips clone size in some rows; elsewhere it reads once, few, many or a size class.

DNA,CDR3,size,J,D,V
TGCGCCAGCAGAGACCGGGACAACTTACGCACAGATACGCAGTATTTT,CASRDRDNLRTDTQYF,few,TRBJ2-3,.,TRBV5-1
TGTGCCAGCAGCCTAACTAGCGCCGGGGAGCTGTTTTTT,CASSLTSAGELFF,.,TRBJ2-2,TRBD2,TRBV7-9
TGCAGTGCTAGCTCGCAGGGCTGGTCCAATGAGCAGTTCTTC,CSASSQGWSNEQFF,few,TRBJ2-1,.,TRBV20-1
TGTGCCAGCAGTACGCTGTACTCCTACGAGCAGTACTTC,CASSTLYSYEQYF,few,TRBJ2-7,.,TRBV27
TGTGCCAGCAGCTTGAACGGACTAGCGGGCCCCGATGAGCAGTTCTTC,CASSLNGLAGPDEQFF,.,TRBJ2-1,TRBD2,TRBV7-3
TGCAGTGCTAGACTAGTAGGGACTAGCGGGAGGGCGTCCCTGTACAATGAGCAGTTCTTC,CSARLVGTSGRASLYNEQFF,.,TRBJ2-1,TRBD2,TRBV20-1
TGTGCCAGCAGTTCCGAGGGGACTAGCGGGAGTGTGGTAGATACGCAGTATTTT,CASSSEGTSGSVVDTQYF,few,TRBJ2-3,TRBD2,TRBV27
TGTGCCAGCAGCATTACGGGGAAACAGCCGGAGAGGCAGTACTTC,CASSITGKQPERQYF,few,TRBJ2-7,.,TRBV21-1
TGTGCCAGCAGCCAAGATTCCCCAGGGGGACTAGCGGGGGTGGGATCCTACAATGAGCAGTTCTTC,CASSQDSPGGLAGVGSYNEQFF,.,TRBJ2-1,TRBD2,TRBV4-2
TGCGCCAGCAGCGCCTCCGGGACAGGGGGCGGCGGCTACACCTTC,CASSASGTGGGGYTF,.,TRBJ1-2,TRBD1,TRBV5-1
TGCGCCAGCAGCCCAACTAGCGAGGGGAGCTCCTACAATGAGCAGTACTTC,CASSPTSEGSSYNEQYF,.,TRBJ2-7,TRBD2,TRBV4-1
TGTGCCAGCAGCTTACGCGGGGGGGCAGAAGAGACCCAGTACTTC,CASSLRGGAEETQYF,few,TRBJ2-5,TRBD2,TRBV7-8
TGTGCCAGCAGAATAGCGGGAAGCTACGAGCAGTACTTC,CASRIAGSYEQYF,few,TRBJ2-7,TRBD2,TRBV6-2/TRBV6-3
TGTGCCAGCAGCCCCACCCGGGCGGGGATCGAGACCCAGTACTTC,CASSPTRAGIETQYF,.,TRBJ2-5,.,TRBV3-1
TGCGCCAGCAGCTCGTATCCAGGGGTCACTGAAGCTTTCTTT,CASSSYPGVTEAFF,once,TRBJ1-1,.,TRBV5-1
TGTGCCAGCGGAATTTCGCATGGCTACACCTTC,CASGISHGYTF,.,TRBJ1-2,.,TRBV13
TGTGCCAGCACGCGTCCCCCCCAACAGGGGGCTTTCACTGAAGCTTTCTTT,CASTRPPQQGAFTEAFF,.,TRBJ1-1,.,TRBV21-1
TGTGCCAGCAGCCCGGACAGAAATCGCTACACCTTC,CASSPDRNRYTF,few,TRBJ1-2,.,TRBV14
TGTGCCATCAGTGTTTTGGTACAGGGGGCGGCCAACGTCCTGACTTTC,CAISVLVQGAANVLTF,.,TRBJ2-6,TRBD1,TRBV10-3
TGCGCCAGCAGGCGACAGGTGAACACCGGGGAGCTGTTTTTT,CASRRQVNTGELFF,.,TRBJ2-2,.,TRBV4-1
TGTGCCAGCAGCCAAGCCTACGGAGAAGTGGGATCCAAAAACATTCAGTACTTC,CASSQAYGEVGSKNIQYF,few,TRBJ2-4,.,TRBV3-1
TGTGCCAGCAGCTTACAGGGAATCAATAATTCACCCCTCCACTTT,CASSLQGINNSPLHF,.,TRBJ1-6,.,TRBV5-6
TGTGCCTGGAACCAAGGCTATAATTCACCCCTCCACTTT,CAWNQGYNSPLHF,.,TRBJ1-6,.,TRBV30
TGTGCCAGCAGTGAGCAGGGACAGCAGGCGGACGAGCAGTACTTC,CASSEQGQQADEQYF,.,TRBJ2-7,TRBD1,TRBV27
TGTGCCAGCAGCTCGACGGCGGGACCCCCGGCAACTAATGAAAAACTGTTTTTT,CASSSTAGPPATNEKLFF,.,TRBJ1-4,.,TRBV7-9
TGTGCCATCAGTGAGTCGGTAATGTGGACTAGCGGAGACACAGATACGCAGTATTTT,CAISESVMWTSGDTDTQYF,few,TRBJ2-3,TRBD2,TRBV10-3
TGTGCCAGCAGTTTACCGGGGCCGGGGGAGACCCAGTACTTC,CASSLPGPGETQYF,few,TRBJ2-5,.,TRBV27
TGTGCCAGCAGCACCTCACAGGGGGTAGATACGCAGTATTTT,CASSTSQGVDTQYF,.,TRBJ2-3,TRBD1,TRBV5-6
TGTGCCAGCAGTGACTCGAGAGGTGGCGAAAAACTGTTTTTT,CASSDSRGGEKLFF,.,TRBJ1-4,.,TRBV6-4
TGTGCCAGCAGACTAGCCAAAAACATTCAGTACTTC,CASRLAKNIQYF,few,TRBJ2-4,.,TRBV12-3/TRBV12-4
TGTGCCAGCAGCTTATGGCCAGGGGCAACCTCTGGGGCCAACGTCCTGACTTTC,CASSLWPGATSGANVLTF,few,TRBJ2-6,.,TRBV7-3
TGTGCCGCTAGCGGGGGAACCGGGGAGCTGTTTTTT,CAASGGTGELFF,.,TRBJ2-2,TRBD2,TRBV10-3
TGCAGTGCTAGAGACAGGGTGGGGACAGATACGCAGTATTTT,CSARDRVGTDTQYF,few,TRBJ2-3,.,TRBV20-1
TGCAGTGCTAGAGATGTAACACGCAGCTCTGGAAACACCATATATTTT,CSARDVTRSSGNTIYF,.,TRBJ1-3,.,TRBV20-1
TGTGCCAGCAGCGTAGAACAGGGACACTATGGCTACACCTTC,CASSVEQGHYGYTF,.,TRBJ1-2,.,TRBV9
TGCGCCAGCAGCTTCGGGTCAGAGGGGTTCGACATTCAGTACTTC,CASSFGSEGFDIQYF,.,TRBJ2-4,.,TRBV5-1
TGTGCCAGCAGCTTAGATTCTGCTAGCACAGATACGCAGTATTTT,CASSLDSASTDTQYF,few,TRBJ2-3,.,TRBV7-2